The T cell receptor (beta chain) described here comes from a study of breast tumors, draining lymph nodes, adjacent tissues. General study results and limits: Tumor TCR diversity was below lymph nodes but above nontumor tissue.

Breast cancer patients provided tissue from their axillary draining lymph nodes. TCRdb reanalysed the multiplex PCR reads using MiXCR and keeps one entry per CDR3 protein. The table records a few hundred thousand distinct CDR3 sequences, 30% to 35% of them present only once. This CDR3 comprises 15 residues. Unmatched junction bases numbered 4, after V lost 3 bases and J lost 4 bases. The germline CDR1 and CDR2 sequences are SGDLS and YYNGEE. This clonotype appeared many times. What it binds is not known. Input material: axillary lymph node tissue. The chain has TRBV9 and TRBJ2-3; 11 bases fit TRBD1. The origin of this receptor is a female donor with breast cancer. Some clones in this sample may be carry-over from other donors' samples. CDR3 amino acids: CASSAWTGGADTQYF. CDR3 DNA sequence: TGTGCCAGCAGCGCCTGGACAGGGGGCGCAGATACGCAGTATTTT.